This passage covers 2 T cell receptor beta chains from one sample sequenced in a study of cytomegalovirus exposure and HLA in healthy donors. The PCR made use of 60 Vbeta and 13 Jbeta primers. Sequencing used immunoSEQ multiplex PCR; TCRdb keeps in-frame clones, though not all of them. The profile shows around 100,000 clones, roughly 82% of them singletons. The sequencing input was PBMCs. The source is a young man in good health and CMV-seropositive.

The chain employs TRBV7-8 and TRBJ1-5; possibly TRBD1 for D (6 bases). Germline V gene lookup returns CDR1 SGHVS and CDR2 FQNEAQ. Trimming removed 3 bases from V and 4 bases from J, with 13 bases in between. CDR3 size: 15 residues. The CDR3, as DNA: TGTGCCAGCAGCTTCAGGGGCCCAGGGAATCAGCCCCAGCATTTT. This encodes CASSFRGPGNQPQHF.

V and J are TRBV28 and TRBJ2-1; a possible D gene is TRBD2 (6 bases). CDR3 length: 18 amino acids. Trimming removed 6 bases from V and 7 bases from J, with 28 bases in between. CDR1 and CDR2 from the germline V gene are MDHEN and SYDVKM. The CDR3 bases are TGTGCCAGCAGGGGCCTCGGGACCGGAAGGACTACGAGGAATGAGCAGTTCTTC. Its protein is CASRGLGTGRTTRNEQFF.